This T cell receptor beta chain was captured in a study of blood T cells in healthy people across ages. Germline CDR1 and CDR2: DFQATT and SNEGSKA (reference sequence). V was cut by 0 bases and J by 3 bases, with 15 bases left in between. CDR3 length: 16 residues. Sample-barcoded 5' priming and a J-beta primer mix drove a second PCR of roughly 7 to 11 cycles. TCRdb re-analysed the 5' RACE reads in MiXCR, keeping a single row per CDR3 protein. The sample includes over 1,300,000 distinct CDR3 sequences, 55% to 75% seen only once; the top ten take 5.5% to 8%. The clonotype comes from a man aged 18 to 35 in good health. This chain links TRBV20-1 with TRBJ2-1; D possibly corresponds to TRBD2 (6 bases). Sequenced: blood. This CDR3 is CSARDGSRGSYNEQFF. The CDR3 nucleotides are TGCAGTGCTAGAGATGGAAGTCGGGGGAGCTACAATGAGCAGTTCTTC.